These 12 T cell receptor beta chains came from one sample sequenced in a study of cytomegalovirus exposure and HLA in healthy donors. Primers for the PCR totalled 60 Vbeta and 13 Jbeta. Assay: immunoSEQ multiplex PCR; the TCRdb copy retains only in-frame clones and omits some. The table records some 110,000 clones, about 70% of them present only once. The sequenced material came from PBMCs. The source is a woman aged 30 to 39 in good health and CMV-seronegative.

This chain connects TRBV5-6 to TRBJ2-1; D is undetermined. The V gene lost 4 bases and the J gene lost 4 bases, with 6 bases spanning the gap. Germline V gene lookup returns CDR1 SGHDT and CDR2 YYEEEE. The CDR3 sequence is 12 residues long. The CDR3, as DNA: TGTGCCAGCAGCCGACAATACAATGAGCAGTTCTTC. Its protein is CASSRQYNEQFF. The full variable domain, with the rest looked up from reference TRBV5-6 and TRBJ2-1, is DAGVTQSPTHLIKTRGQQVTLRCSPKSGHDTVSWYQQALGQGPQFIFQYYEEEERQRGNFPDRFSGHQFPNYSSELNVNALLLGDSALYLCASSRQYNEQFFGPGTRLTVL.

This chain joins TRBV14 and TRBJ2-7; tentatively, D is TRBD2 (5 bases). The assigned J gene may be wrong: the sequence end matches TRBJ2-5 better. This CDR3 has 11 residues. Germline V CDR1 and CDR2: SGHDN, FVKESK. The CDR3 coding sequence is TGTGCCAGCAGCCAACTAGCGACCCAGTACTTC. Protein product: CASSQLATQYF.

The chain links TRBV9 to TRBJ1-2; D ambiguous. Germline-derived CDR1 and CDR2 are SGDLS and YYNGEE. Trimming removed 0 bases at V and 7 bases at J, with 16 bases between. CDR3 length equals 15 residues. The CDR3 loop is CASSVEESYPIGYTF. CDR3 bases: TGTGCCAGCAGCGTAGAGGAGTCCTACCCCATTGGCTACACCTTC.

The chain carries TRBV9 and TRBJ1-2; 8 bases line up with TRBD1. Germline V gene data show CDR1 as SGDLS and CDR2 as YYNGEE. The length of the CDR3 is 15 residues. V shed 3 bases, J shed 8 bases, and the junction held 12 bases outside the gene matches. This CDR3 reads CASSATGAREGGYTF. The CDR3 nucleotides are TGTGCCAGCAGCGCGACAGGGGCCCGAGAGGGGGGCTACACCTTC. The full variable domain, completed using reference TRBV9 and TRBJ1-2, is DSGVTQTPKHLITATGQRVTLRCSPRSGDLSVYWYQQSLDQGLQFLIQYYNGEERAKGNILERFSAQQFPDLHSELNLSSLELGDSALYFCASSATGAREGGYTFGSGTRLTVV.

This clone came up a few times. The chain carries TRBV7-9 and TRBJ2-1, with TRBD1 matching 11 bases. The germline V gene has CDR1 SEHNR and CDR2 FQNEAQ (reference sequence). This CDR3 is 15 amino acids long. Trimming took 4 bases from V and 2 from J; bases not matched to a gene: 1. For the CDR3, the DNA is TGTGCCAGCAGCTGGACAGGGGGCACCTACAATGAGCAGTTCTTC. This codes for CASSWTGGTYNEQFF.

Written as DNA, the CDR3 is TGCGCCAGCAGCTACGGACAGGGGGAGATTGGGGCCAACGTCCTGACTTTC. Translating gives CASSYGQGEIGANVLTF. The gene calls are TRBV5-1 and TRBJ2-6; TRBD1 aligns across 10 bases. CDR3 length: 17 residues. Trimming removed 3 bases from V and 3 bases from J; junction bases left unmatched: 6. Per germline, CDR1 SGHRS and CDR2 YFSETQ.

The chain carries TRBV9 and TRBJ1-1, with 7 nucleotides matching TRBD1. The CDR3 has 15 amino acids. Trimming at V came to 4 bases and at J to 2 bases, leaving 8 bases not matched to a gene. Germline CDR1 reads SGDLS; CDR2 reads YYNGEE. CDR3 DNA sequence: TGTGCCAGCAGCCTCAGTCAGGGGGGTAACACTGAAGCTTTCTTT. Protein product: CASSLSQGGNTEAFF.

CDR3 coding DNA: TGTGCCAGCAGCTTAGAACGGAGCGGAGAGCAGTACTTC. It yields the protein CASSLERSGEQYF. This rearrangement joins TRBV7-9 to TRBJ2-7; D may be TRBD2 (5 bases). The germline gives CDR1 SEHNR, CDR2 FQNEAQ (reference sequence). V shed 1 base and J shed 7 bases, with 11 bases lying between them. The CDR3 contains 13 residues.

J is TRBJ1-1 and V is TRBV27; D gene uncertain. Germline V gene lookup returns CDR1 MNHEY and CDR2 SMNVEV (reference sequence). Deletions cut 3 bases from V and 0 bases from J, with 8 bases between. This CDR3 contains 14 residues. The CDR3 DNA sequence: TGTGCCAGCAGTTTGAGAGCAATGAACACTGAAGCTTTCTTT. It yields the protein CASSLRAMNTEAFF.

This chain joins TRBV6-5 and TRBJ1-2, with D hard to call. The germline gives CDR1 MNHEY, CDR2 SVGAGI. V was shortened by 1 base and J by 0 bases, with 9 bases between the two germline ends. The CDR3 consists of 15 residues. In nucleotides, the CDR3 is TGTGCCAGCAGTTACTACCGCCAGACTAACTATGGCTACACCTTC. Protein sequence: CASSYYRQTNYGYTF.

This chain links TRBV10-3 with TRBJ1-2, with D unclear. Germline CDR1 is ENHRY and CDR2 is SYGVKD. The CDR3 covers 13 residues. V lost 0 bases and J lost 8, with 10 bases in between. This CDR3 is CAISESGPNGYTF. The CDR3 DNA sequence: TGTGCCATCAGTGAGTCTGGGCCAAACGGCTACACCTTC.

The J gene is TRBJ1-5, the V gene TRBV30, with D possibly TRBD1 on 5 matching bases. This CDR3 has 14 residues. Trimming left V 4 bases short and J 0 bases short, with 10 bases between. Germline V gene sequence: CDR1 GTSNPN, CDR2 SVGIG (reference sequence). CDR3 DNA: TGTGCCTGGACTGGGGCGGATAGCAATCAGCCCCAGCATTTT. Its protein product is CAWTGADSNQPQHF.